This T cell receptor beta chain was sequenced in a study of cytomegalovirus exposure and HLA in healthy donors. Trimming left V 9 bases short and J 1 base short, with 9 bases between. CDR3 length: 12 residues. Per the germline V gene, CDR1 is SNHLY and CDR2 is FYNNEI. The PCR ran on 60 Vbeta and 13 Jbeta primers. Here immunoSEQ multiplex PCR was the method, and the copy in TCRdb shows in-frame clones only, minus some. This table holds 130,000 to 150,000 clones, roughly 75% found once. This chain joins TRBV2 and TRBJ2-5; maybe TRBD1 (5 bases). The specimen sequenced was PBMCs. The receptor was derived from a female donor in good health and CMV-seronegative. The CDR3 reads CASHRFQETQYF. Written as DNA, the CDR3 is TGTGCCAGTCACAGGTTCCAAGAGACCCAGTACTTC.